This T cell receptor beta chain was documented in a study of CD8 T cells in ankylosing spondylitis. MiXCR was run by TCRdb on the 5' RACE reads, yielding one entry per CDR3 protein. The data contain around 130,000 distinct CDR3 sequences, 17% of them singletons. The table lists this clonotype with a few counts. Its antigen is undetermined. The study, taken as a whole, reports: Earlier studies detected some motif variants in reactive arthritis synovial fluid and blood. Ankylosing spondylitis blood appeared to carry a characteristic TCR beta motif of several highly homologous variants. Researchers reportedly found disease-linked clones significantly enriched in matched ankylosing spondylitis synovial fluid. Disease-linked clones proved CD8+ and comparatively uncommon in peripheral blood.

Trimming cost V 7 bases and J 6 bases; bases outside gene matches: 10. This CDR3 has 15 amino acids. Germline V gene sequence: CDR1 MGHRA, CDR2 YSYEKL. The TCR was taken from a male donor with ankylosing spondylitis. This chain uses TRBV4-1 with TRBJ2-1; TRBD2 matches 9 bases. Sequenced sample: blood, either unsorted or a sorted T cell fraction (not recorded which). This CDR3 is CASTDGGRVGNEQFF. CDR3 DNA: TGCGCCAGCACCGATGGCGGGAGGGTCGGCAATGAGCAGTTCTTC.